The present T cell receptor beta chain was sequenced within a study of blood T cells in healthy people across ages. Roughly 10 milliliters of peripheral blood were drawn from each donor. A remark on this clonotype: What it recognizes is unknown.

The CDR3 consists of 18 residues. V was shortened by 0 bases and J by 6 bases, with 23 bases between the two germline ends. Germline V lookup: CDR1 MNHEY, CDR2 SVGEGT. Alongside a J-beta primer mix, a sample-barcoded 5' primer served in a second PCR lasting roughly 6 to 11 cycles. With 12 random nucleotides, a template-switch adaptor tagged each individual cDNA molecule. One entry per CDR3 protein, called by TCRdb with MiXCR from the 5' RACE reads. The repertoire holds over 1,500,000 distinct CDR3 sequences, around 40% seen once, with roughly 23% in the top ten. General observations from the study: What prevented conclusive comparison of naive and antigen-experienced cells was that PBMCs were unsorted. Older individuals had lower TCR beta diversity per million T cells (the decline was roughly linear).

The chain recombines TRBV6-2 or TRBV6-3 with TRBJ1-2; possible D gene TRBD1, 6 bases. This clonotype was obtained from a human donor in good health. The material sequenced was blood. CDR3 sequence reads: CASSYSPLLFDRLNGYTF. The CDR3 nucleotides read TGTGCCAGCAGTTACTCGCCCTTGTTGTTCGACAGGCTGAATGGCTACACCTTC.